This T cell receptor (beta chain) was recovered during a study of molecular identifiers for immune sequencing clone quantification. Ten or more counts support this clonotype. Its target is not known. TCRdb processed the PCR reads anew with MiXCR; each CDR3 protein has one entry. Of about 640,000 distinct CDR3 sequences listed, about 20% are singletons. Study results and caveats: With a barcode shared among identical TCR molecules, highly expanded clone sizes could be underestimated.

The CDR3 has 14 amino acids. Germline V CDR1 and CDR2: MNHEY, SMNVEV (reference sequence). The V end was cut by 4 bases, the J end by 0 bases, with 10 bases between. Sequencing was performed on naive CD8+ T cells from blood, with Jurkat cell RNA spiked in. Stated subset: FACS-sorted CD8+CD4-CCR7+CD45RA+ naive T cells. V usage is TRBV27 and J usage is TRBJ2-7, with D tentatively TRBD2 (5 bases). This sequence was found in a human donor in good health. Some libraries in this study had Jurkat cell RNA spiked in. CDR3 in DNA: TGTGCCAGCAGTTACCAGGCGGGCTCCTACGAGCAGTACTTC. Amino acids: CASSYQAGSYEQYF.